This T cell receptor beta chain derives from a study of blood T cell repertoires in COVID-19. Overall study context: The analysed material was cDNA or gDNA that came from T cells, B-cell-depleted T cells, or PBMCs.

Trimming removed 2 bases at V and 8 bases at J, with 8 bases between. The CDR3 length is 12 residues. The germline V gene encodes CDR1 SGHKS and CDR2 YYEKEE (reference sequence). Study members were between roughly 18 and 100 years old and lived in roughly 24 US regions. Symptom resolution, clearance, or two negative PCRs marked the recovered donors of Cohort 3. In the original analysis: The authors estimated nucleated cell counts from reference gene primer amplification. Generated by immunoSEQ multiplex PCR, the TCRdb table keeps only in-frame clones and is missing some. V and J calls and clone size are as listed in that table; D and trimming were resolved from the DNA. In the table there are a few hundred thousand clones, approximately 90% of which are singletons.

The chain has TRBV5-5 and TRBJ1-3; unclear D gene. Source material: PBMCs or T cells enriched from blood (not recorded which). This receptor was obtained from a woman aged 30 to 39 who had recovered from COVID-19. The CDR3 reads CASSFGADTIYF. CDR3 in DNA: TGTGCCAGCAGCTTCGGCGCGGACACCATATATTTT.